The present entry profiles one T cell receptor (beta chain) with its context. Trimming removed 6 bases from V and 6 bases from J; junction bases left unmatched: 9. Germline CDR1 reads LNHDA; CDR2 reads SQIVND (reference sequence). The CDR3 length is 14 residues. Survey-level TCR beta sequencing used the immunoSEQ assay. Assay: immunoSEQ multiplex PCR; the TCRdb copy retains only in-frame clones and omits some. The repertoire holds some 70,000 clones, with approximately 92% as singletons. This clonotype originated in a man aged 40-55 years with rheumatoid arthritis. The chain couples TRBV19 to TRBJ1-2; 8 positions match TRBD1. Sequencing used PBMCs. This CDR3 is CASRARDRRDGYTF. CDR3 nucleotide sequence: TGTGCCAGTAGGGCGAGGGACAGGAGGGATGGCTACACCTTC.